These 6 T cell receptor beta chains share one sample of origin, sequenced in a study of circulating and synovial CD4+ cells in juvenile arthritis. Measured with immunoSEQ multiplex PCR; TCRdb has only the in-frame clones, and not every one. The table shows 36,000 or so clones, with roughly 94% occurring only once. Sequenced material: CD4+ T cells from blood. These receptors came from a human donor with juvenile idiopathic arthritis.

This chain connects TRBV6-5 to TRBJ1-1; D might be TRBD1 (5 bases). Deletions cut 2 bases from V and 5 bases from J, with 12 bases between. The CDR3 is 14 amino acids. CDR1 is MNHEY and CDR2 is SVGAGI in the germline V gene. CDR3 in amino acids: CASSYRGWWTEAFF. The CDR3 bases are TGTGCCAGCAGTTACAGGGGATGGTGGACTGAAGCTTTCTTT.

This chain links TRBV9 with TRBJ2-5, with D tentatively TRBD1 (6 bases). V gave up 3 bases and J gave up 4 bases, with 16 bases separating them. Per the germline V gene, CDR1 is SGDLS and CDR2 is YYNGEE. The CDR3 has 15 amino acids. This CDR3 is CASSAHQGLAETQYF. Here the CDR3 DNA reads TGTGCCAGCAGCGCCCACCAGGGGTTAGCAGAGACCCAGTACTTC. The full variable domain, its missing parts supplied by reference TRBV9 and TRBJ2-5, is DSGVTQTPKHLITATGQRVTLRCSPRSGDLSVYWYQQSLDQGLQFLIQYYNGEERAKGNILERFSAQQFPDLHSELNLSSLELGDSALYFCASSAHQGLAETQYFGPGTRLLVL.

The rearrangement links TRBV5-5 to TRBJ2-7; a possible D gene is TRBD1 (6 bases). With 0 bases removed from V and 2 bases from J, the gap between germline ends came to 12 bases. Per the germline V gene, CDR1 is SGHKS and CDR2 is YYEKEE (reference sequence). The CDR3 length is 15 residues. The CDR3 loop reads CASSLDGQRTYEQYF. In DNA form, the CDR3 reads TGTGCCAGCAGCTTGGACGGACAGAGGACCTACGAGCAGTACTTC.

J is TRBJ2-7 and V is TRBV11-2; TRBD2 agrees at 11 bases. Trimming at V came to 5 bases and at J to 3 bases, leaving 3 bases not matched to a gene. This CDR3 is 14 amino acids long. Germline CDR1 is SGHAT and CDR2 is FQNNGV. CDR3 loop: CASSLGLADYEQYF. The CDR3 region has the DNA TGTGCCAGCAGCCTGGGACTAGCGGACTACGAGCAGTACTTC.

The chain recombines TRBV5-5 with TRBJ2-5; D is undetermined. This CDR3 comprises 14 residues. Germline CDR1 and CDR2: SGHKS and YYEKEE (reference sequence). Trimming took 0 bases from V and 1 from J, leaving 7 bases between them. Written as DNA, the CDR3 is TGTGCCAGCAGCTTGGCGGTTAGCCAAGAGACCCAGTACTTC. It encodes CASSLAVSQETQYF.

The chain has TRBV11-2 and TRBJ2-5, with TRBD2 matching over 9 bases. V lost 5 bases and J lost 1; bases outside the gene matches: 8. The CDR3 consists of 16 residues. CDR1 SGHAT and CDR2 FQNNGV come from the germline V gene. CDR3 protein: CASSPTSGLLQETQYF. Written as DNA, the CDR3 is TGTGCCAGCAGCCCGACTAGCGGATTACTCCAAGAGACCCAGTACTTC.